This T cell receptor beta chain was found in a study of T cells in localized non-small cell lung cancer. TCRdb keeps only in-frame clones here, not all; method: immunoSEQ multiplex PCR. The sample includes about 11,000 clones, around 30% of them seen just once. Germline CDR1 and CDR2: SGHNT and YENEEA. There are 15 residues in the CDR3. V shed 4 bases and J shed 2 bases, with 13 bases lying between them. This clone was observed a few times. Its antigen is still unknown. Study-wide findings and caveats: A denser population of T cells in blood accompanied longer overall survival.

The TCR originated in a man aged 35 to 69 with stage I lung adenocarcinoma. V and J are TRBV11-3 and TRBJ2-3; no reliable D call. Sequences were derived from lung tumor tissue, sampled before any cancer treatment. The CDR3 sequence is CASSSLGAFTDTQYF. The CDR3 coding sequence is TGTGCCAGCAGCTCTCTCGGAGCCTTCACAGATACGCAGTATTTT.